This T cell receptor beta chain was observed in a study of identifying expanded T cells in peripheral blood. CDR1 is SGHTA and CDR2 is FQGTGA in the germline V gene. The CDR3 sequence is 15 residues long. The germline V and J ends were trimmed by 5 bases and 7 bases, with 20 bases remaining between them. Measured with immunoSEQ multiplex PCR; TCRdb has only the in-frame clones, and not every one. The sample lists 81,000 or so clones, less than 90% occurring once. The sample consisted of blood. The chain is built from TRBV7-3 and TRBJ2-5; perhaps TRBD1 as D (5 bases). The TCR originated in a person aged 18 to 70 in good health. CDR3 residues: CASSPSPQGFGTQYF. For the CDR3, the DNA is TGTGCCAGCAGCCCAAGCCCTCAGGGTTTTGGGACCCAGTACTTC.